This TCR beta chain was retrieved from a study of early T cells in non-severe SARS-CoV-2 infection. This clonotype was counted a few times. MiXCR, run by TCRdb on the 5' RACE reads, gives a single entry per CDR3 protein. The sample consists of roughly 100,000 distinct CDR3 sequences, around 12% of them appearing once. The CDR3 length is 14 residues. The germline V gene encodes CDR1 LGHDT and CDR2 YNNKEL (reference sequence). V was trimmed by 4 bases and J by 0 bases, leaving 7 bases between them. The source is an adult who was a healthcare worker with PCR-confirmed SARS-CoV-2 infection or an uninfected control (not recorded which). This rearrangement joins TRBV3-1 to TRBJ1-5; D remains unclear. The sequenced material came from whole blood. The CDR3 loop is CASSLRYSNQPQHF. The CDR3 DNA follows: TGTGCCAGCAGCCTAAGGTATAGCAATCAGCCCCAGCATTTT.